This T cell receptor (beta chain) was found in a study of blood T cells in healthy people across ages. This CDR3 contains 12 residues. Germline V gene lookup returns CDR1 DFQATT and CDR2 SNEGSKA (reference sequence). With 2 bases removed from V and 8 bases from J, the gap between germline ends came to 11 bases. This clonotype came up many times. For the second PCR, which ran for about 6 to 12 cycles, a sample-barcoded 5' primer and a J-beta primer mix were used. TCRdb re-called the 5' RACE reads with MiXCR, one entry per CDR3 protein. The sample includes 630,000 or so distinct CDR3 sequences, approximately 30% seen only once; the top ten take about a sixth.

The sequenced material came from blood. This TCR was recovered from a woman at least 80 years old in good health. The rearrangement joins TRBV20-1 to TRBJ2-3; no reliable D call. The CDR3 DNA reads as TGCAGTGCTAGAAGACTGCTGGGTACGCAGTATTTT. Its protein product is CSARRLLGTQYF.